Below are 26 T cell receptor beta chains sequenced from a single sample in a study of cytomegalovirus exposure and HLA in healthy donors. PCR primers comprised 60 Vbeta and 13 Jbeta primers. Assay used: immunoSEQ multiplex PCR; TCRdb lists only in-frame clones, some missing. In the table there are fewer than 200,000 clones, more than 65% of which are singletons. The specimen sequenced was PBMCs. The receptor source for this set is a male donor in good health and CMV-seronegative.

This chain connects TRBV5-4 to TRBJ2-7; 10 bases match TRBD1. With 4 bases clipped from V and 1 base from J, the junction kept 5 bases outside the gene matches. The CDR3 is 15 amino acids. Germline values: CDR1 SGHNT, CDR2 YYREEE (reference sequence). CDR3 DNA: TGTGCCAGCAGCCCCCGGGACAGGGGATCCTACGAGCAGTACTTC. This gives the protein CASSPRDRGSYEQYF.

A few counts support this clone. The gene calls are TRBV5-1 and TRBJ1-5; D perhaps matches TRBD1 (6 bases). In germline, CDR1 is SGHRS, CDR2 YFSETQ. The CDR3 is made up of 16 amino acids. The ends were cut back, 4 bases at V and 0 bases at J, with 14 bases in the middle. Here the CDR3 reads CASSLTTGNSNQPQHF. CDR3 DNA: TGCGCCAGCAGCCTAACGACAGGTAATAGCAATCAGCCCCAGCATTTT.

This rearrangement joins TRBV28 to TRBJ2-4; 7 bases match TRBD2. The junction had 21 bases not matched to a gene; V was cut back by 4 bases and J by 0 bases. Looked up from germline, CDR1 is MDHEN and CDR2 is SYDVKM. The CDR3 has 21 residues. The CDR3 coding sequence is TGTGCCAGCAGTTCTCCTATCCGGGAGGCTAGCGGCAGACTAGCCAAAAACATTCAGTACTTC. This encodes CASSSPIREASGRLAKNIQYF.

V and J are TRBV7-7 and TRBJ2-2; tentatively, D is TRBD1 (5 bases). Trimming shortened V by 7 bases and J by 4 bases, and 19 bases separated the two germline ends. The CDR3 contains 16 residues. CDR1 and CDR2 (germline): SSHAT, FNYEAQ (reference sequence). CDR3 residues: CASTRYPRARTGELFF. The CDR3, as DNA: TGTGCCAGCACCAGATACCCCAGGGCGCGCACCGGGGAGCTGTTTTTT.

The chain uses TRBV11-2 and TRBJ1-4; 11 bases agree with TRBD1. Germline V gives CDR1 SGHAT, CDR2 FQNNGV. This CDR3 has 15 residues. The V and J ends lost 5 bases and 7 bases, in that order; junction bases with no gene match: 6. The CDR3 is CASSIGQGASEKLFF. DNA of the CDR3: TGTGCCAGCAGCATAGGACAGGGGGCAAGTGAAAAACTGTTTTTT.

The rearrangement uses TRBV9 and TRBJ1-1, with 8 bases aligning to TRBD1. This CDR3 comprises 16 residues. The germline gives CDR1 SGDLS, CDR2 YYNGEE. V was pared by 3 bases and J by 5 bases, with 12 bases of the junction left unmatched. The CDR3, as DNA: TGTGCCAGCAGCGAATCCCCAGAGACAGGGGAGACTGAAGCTTTCTTT. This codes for CASSESPETGETEAFF. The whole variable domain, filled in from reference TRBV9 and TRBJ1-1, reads DSGVTQTPKHLITATGQRVTLRCSPRSGDLSVYWYQQSLDQGLQFLIQYYNGEERAKGNILERFSAQQFPDLHSELNLSSLELGDSALYFCASSESPETGETEAFFGQGTRLTVV.

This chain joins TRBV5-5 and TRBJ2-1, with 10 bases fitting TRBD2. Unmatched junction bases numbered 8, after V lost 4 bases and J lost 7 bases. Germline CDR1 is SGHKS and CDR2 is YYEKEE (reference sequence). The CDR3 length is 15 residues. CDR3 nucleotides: TGTGCCAGCAGCCCAGGACTAGCGGCGACTAATGAGCAGTTCTTC. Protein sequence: CASSPGLAATNEQFF.

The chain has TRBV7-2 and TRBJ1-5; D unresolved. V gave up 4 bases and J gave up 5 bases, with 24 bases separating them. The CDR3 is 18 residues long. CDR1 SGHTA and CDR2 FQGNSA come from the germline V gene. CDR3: CASSSRRKSGGSDQPQHF. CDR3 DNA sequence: TGTGCCAGCAGCTCCCGGCGGAAGTCCGGAGGGTCCGATCAGCCCCAGCATTTT.

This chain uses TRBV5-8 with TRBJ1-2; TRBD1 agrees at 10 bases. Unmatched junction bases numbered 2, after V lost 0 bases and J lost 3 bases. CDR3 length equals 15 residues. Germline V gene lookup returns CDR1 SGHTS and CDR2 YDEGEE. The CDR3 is CASSLGQGADYGYTF. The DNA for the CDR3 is TGTGCCAGCAGCTTGGGACAGGGGGCTGACTATGGCTACACCTTC.

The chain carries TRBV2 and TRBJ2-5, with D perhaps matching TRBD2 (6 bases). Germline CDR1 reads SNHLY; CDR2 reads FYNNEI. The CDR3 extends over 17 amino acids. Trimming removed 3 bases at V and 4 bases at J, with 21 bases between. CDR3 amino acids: CASSELPSSAQGETQYF. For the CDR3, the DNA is TGTGCCAGCAGTGAGCTCCCCTCTAGCGCTCAAGGAGAGACCCAGTACTTC.

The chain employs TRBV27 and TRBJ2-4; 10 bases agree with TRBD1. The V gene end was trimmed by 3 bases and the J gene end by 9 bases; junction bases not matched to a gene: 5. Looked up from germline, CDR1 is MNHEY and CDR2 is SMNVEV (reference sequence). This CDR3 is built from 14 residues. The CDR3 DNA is TGTGCCAGCAGTTTGTGGGGACAGGGGTTCATTCAGTACTTC. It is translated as CASSLWGQGFIQYF.

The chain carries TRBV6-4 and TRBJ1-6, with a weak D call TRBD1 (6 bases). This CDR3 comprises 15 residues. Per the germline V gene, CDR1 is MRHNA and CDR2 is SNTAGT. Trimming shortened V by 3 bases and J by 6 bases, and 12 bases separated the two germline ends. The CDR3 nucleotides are TGTGCCAGCAGTGAGTCCAGGGGCGTTAATTCACCCCTCCACTTT. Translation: CASSESRGVNSPLHF.

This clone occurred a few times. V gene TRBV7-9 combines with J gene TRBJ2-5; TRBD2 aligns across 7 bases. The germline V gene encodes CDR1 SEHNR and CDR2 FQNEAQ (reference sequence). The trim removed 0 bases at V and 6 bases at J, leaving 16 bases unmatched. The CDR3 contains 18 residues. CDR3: CASSLAQGGARSGKTQYF. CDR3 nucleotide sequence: TGTGCCAGCAGCTTAGCCCAGGGCGGGGCTAGAAGCGGGAAGACCCAGTACTTC.

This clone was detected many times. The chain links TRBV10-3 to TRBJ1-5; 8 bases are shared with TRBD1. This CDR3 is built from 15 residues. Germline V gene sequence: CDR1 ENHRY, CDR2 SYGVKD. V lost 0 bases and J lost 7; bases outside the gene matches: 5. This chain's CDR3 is CAISESRGLRQPQHF. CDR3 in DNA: TGTGCCATCAGTGAGTCCAGGGGGCTGAGACAGCCCCAGCATTTT.

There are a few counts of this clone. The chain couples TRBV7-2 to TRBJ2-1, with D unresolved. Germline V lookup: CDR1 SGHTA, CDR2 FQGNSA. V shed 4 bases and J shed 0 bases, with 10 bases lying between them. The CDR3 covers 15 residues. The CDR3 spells CASSSISSSYNEQFF. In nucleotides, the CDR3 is TGTGCCAGCAGCTCCATTTCCAGCTCCTACAATGAGCAGTTCTTC.

CDR3 residues: CASSLQRGSEQYF. The CDR3 nucleotides read TGTGCCAGCAGCCTCCAGCGGGGTTCTGAGCAGTACTTC. The gene calls are TRBV11-2 and TRBJ2-7, with 7 bases identical to TRBD2. Trimming took 5 bases from V and 7 from J; bases not matched to a gene: 8. The CDR3 is 13 amino acids. The germline CDR1 and CDR2 sequences are SGHAT and FQNNGV.

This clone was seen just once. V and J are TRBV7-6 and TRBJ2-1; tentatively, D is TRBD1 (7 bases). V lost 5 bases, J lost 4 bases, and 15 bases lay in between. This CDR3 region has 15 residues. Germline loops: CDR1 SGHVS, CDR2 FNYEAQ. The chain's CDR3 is CASSPGDRQYNEQFF. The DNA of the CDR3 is TGTGCCAGCAGCCCGGGGGACAGACAGTACAATGAGCAGTTCTTC.

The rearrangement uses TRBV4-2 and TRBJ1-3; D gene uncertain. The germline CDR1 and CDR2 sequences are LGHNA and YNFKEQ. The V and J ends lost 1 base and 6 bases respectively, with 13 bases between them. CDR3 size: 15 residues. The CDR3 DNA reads TGTGCCAGCAGCCAAGCAGGAGGTTGGGAAAACACCATATATTTT. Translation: CASSQAGGWENTIYF.

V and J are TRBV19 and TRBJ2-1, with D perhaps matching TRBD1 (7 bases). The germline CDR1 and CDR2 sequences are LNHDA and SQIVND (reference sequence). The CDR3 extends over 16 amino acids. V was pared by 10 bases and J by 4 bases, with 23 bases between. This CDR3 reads CATEGAQGGVYNEQFF. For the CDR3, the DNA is TGTGCCACGGAGGGGGCTCAGGGTGGGGTTTACAATGAGCAGTTCTTC.

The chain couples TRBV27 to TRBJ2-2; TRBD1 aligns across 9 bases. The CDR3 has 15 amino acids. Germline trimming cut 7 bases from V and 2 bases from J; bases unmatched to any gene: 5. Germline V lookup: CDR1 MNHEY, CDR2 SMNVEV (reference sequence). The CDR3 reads CASTRQGVNTGELFF. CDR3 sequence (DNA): TGTGCCAGCACTCGACAGGGGGTAAACACCGGGGAGCTGTTTTTT.

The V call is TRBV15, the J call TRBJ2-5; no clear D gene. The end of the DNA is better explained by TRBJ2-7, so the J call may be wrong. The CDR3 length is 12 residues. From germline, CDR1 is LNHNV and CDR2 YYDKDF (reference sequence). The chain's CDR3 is CATSGANYEQYF. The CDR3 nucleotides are TGTGCCACCAGCGGAGCCAATTACGAGCAGTACTTC.

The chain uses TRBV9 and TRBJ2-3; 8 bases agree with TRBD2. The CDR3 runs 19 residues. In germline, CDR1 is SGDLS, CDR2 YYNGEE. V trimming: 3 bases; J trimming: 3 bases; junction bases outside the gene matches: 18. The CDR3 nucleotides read TGTGCCAGCAGCGCAAGAGAAAAGGGACTAGGAAGGGGGACAGATACGCAGTATTTT. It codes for CASSAREKGLGRGTDTQYF.

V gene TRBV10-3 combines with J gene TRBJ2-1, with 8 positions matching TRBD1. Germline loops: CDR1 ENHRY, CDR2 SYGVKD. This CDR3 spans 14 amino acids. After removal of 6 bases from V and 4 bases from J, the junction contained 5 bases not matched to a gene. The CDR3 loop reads CAIRDRDLYNEQFF. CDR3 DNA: TGTGCCATCAGGGACAGGGATCTTTACAATGAGCAGTTCTTC.

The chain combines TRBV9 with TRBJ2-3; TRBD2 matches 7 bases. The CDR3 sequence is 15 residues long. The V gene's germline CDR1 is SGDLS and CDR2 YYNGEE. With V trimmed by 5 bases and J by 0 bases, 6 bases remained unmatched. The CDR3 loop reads CASRQRGVSTDTQYF. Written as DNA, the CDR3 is TGTGCCAGCAGACAGCGGGGCGTTAGCACAGATACGCAGTATTTT.

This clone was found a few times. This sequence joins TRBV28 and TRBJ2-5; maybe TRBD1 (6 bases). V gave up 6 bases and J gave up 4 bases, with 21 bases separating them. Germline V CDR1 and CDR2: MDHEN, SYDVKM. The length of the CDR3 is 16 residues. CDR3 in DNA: TGTGCCAGCAGCAAGGGAATCGGACCAGGGGTAGAGACCCAGTACTTC. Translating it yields CASSKGIGPGVETQYF.

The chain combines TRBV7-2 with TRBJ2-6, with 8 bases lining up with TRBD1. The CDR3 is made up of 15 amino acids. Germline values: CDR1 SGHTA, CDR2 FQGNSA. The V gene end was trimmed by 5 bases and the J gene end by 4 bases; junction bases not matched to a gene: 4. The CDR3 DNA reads TGTGCCAGCAGCGAGACAGGGGCCGGGGCCAACGTCCTGACTTTC. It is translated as CASSETGAGANVLTF.